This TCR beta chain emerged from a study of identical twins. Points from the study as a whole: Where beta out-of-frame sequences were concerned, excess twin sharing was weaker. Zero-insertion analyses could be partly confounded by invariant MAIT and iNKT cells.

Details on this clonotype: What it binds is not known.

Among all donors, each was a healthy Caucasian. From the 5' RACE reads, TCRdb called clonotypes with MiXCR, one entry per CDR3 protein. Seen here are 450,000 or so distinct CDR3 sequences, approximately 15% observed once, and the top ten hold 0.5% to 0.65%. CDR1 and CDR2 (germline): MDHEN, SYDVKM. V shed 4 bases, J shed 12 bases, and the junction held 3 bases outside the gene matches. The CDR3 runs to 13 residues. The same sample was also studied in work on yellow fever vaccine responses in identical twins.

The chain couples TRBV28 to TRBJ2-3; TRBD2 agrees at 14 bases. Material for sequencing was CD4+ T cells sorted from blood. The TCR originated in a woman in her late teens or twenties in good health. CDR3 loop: CASSSGLAGAQYF. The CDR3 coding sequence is TGTGCCAGCAGTTCGGGACTAGCGGGGGCACAGTATTTT.